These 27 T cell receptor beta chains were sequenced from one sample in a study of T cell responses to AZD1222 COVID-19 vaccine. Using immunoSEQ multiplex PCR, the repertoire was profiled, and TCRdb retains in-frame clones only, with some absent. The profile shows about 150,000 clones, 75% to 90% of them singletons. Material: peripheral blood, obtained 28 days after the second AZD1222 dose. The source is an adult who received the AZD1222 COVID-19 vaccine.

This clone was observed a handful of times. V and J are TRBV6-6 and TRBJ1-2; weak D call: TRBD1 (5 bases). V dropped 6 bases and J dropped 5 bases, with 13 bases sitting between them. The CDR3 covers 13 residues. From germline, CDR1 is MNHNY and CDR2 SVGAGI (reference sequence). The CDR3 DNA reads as TGTGCCAGCAGACCCGGGACCGAATATGGCTACACCTTC. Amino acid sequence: CASRPGTEYGYTF.

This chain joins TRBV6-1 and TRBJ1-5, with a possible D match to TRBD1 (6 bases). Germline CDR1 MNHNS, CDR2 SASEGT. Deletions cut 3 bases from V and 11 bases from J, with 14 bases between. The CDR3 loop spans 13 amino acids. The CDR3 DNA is TGTGCCAGCAGTGACACAGGGTTCCAGGCCCAGCATTTT. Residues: CASSDTGFQAQHF.

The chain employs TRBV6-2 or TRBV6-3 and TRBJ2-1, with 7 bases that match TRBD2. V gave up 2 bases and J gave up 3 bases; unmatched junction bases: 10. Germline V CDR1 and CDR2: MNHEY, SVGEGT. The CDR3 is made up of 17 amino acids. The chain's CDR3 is CASSYEVSSGFYNEQFF. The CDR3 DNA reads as TGTGCCAGCAGTTACGAGGTTTCTAGCGGCTTCTACAATGAGCAGTTCTTC.

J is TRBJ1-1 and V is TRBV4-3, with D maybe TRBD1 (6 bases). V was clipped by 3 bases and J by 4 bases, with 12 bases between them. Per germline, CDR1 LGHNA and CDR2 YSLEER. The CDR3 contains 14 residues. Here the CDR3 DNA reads TGCGCCAGCAGCCAGATGTTAGGGGGCACTGAAGCTTTCTTT. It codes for CASSQMLGGTEAFF.

CDR3: CASSDRGTNEKLFF. In DNA, the CDR3 is TGTGCCAGTAGCGACAGGGGTACTAATGAAAAACTGTTTTTT. This chain connects TRBV19 to TRBJ1-4, with 8 bases lining up with TRBD1. CDR1 LNHDA and CDR2 SQIVND come from the germline V gene (reference sequence). The junction had 2 bases not matched to a gene; V was cut back by 6 bases and J by 2 bases. This CDR3 contains 14 residues.

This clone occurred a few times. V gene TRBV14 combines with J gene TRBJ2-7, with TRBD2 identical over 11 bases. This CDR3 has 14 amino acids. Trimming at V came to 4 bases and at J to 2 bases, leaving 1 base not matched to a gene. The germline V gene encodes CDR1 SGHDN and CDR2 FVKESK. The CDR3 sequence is CASSLAGGPYEQYF. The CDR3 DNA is TGTGCCAGCAGCCTAGCGGGAGGGCCCTACGAGCAGTACTTC. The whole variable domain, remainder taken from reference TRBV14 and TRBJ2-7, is EAGVTQFPSHSVIEKGQTVTLRCDPISGHDNLYWYRRVMGKEIKFLLHFVKESKQDESGMPNNRFLAERTGGTYSTLKVQPAELEDSGVYFCASSLAGGPYEQYFGPGTRLTVT.

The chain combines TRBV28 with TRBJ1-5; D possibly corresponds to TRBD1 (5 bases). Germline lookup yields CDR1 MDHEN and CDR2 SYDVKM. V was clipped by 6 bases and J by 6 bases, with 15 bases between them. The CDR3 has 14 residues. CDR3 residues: CASRSPGPSQPQHF. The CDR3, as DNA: TGTGCCAGCAGAAGCCCAGGGCCAAGTCAGCCCCAGCATTTT.

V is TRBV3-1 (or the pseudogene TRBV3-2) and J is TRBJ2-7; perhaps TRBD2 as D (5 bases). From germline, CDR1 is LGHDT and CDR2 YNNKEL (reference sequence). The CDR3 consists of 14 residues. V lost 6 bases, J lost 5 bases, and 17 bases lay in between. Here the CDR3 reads CASSPNGVFHEQYF. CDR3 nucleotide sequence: TGTGCCAGCAGTCCTAACGGGGTCTTCCACGAGCAGTACTTC.

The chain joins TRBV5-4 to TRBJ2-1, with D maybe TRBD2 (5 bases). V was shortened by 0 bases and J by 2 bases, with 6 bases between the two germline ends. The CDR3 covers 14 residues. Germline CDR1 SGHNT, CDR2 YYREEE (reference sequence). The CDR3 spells CASSLAGTYNEQFF. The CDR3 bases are TGTGCCAGCAGCTTGGCGGGAACCTACAATGAGCAGTTCTTC.

The CDR3 nucleotides are TGCAGCGTCGGACTTGGACAATCTGGAAACACCATATATTTT. It translates to CSVGLGQSGNTIYF. The genes are TRBV29-1 and TRBJ1-3; D is perhaps TRBD1 (5 bases). The CDR3 loop spans 14 amino acids. Deletions cut 6 bases from V and 1 base from J, with 13 bases between. Germline V gene data show CDR1 as SQVTM and CDR2 as ANQGSEA.

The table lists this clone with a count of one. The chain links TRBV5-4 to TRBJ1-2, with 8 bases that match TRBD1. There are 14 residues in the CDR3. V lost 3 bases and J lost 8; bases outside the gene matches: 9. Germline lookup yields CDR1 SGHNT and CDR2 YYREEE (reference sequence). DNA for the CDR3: TGTGCCAGCAGCTCCCTTCAGGGGGCGCGGGGCTACACCTTC. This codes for CASSSLQGARGYTF.

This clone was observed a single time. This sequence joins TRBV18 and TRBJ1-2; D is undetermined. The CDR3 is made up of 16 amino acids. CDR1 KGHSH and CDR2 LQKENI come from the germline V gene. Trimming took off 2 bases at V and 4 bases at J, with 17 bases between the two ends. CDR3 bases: TGTGCCAGCTCACCAAGGAGGGATACTCTAGGCTATGGCTACACCTTC. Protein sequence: CASSPRRDTLGYGYTF.

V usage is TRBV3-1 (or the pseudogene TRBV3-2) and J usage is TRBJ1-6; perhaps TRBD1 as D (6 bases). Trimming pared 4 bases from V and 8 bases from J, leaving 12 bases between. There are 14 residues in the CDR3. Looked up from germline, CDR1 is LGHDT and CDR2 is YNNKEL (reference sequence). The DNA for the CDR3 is TGTGCCAGCAGCCCGTCAGGGGCCCATTCACCCCTCCACTTT. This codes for CASSPSGAHSPLHF.

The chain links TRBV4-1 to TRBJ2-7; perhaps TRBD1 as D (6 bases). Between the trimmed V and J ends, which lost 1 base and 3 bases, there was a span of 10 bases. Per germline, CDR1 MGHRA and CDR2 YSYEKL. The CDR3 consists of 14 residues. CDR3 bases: TGCGCCAGCAGCCAAGCAACAGGGTACTACGAGCAGTACTTC. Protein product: CASSQATGYYEQYF.

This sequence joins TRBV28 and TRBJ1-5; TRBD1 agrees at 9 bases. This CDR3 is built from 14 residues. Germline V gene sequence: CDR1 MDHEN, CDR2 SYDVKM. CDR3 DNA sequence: TGTTCTCACAGGCGGGACAGGGCTAATCAGCCCCAGCATTTT. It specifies CSHRRDRANQPQHF.

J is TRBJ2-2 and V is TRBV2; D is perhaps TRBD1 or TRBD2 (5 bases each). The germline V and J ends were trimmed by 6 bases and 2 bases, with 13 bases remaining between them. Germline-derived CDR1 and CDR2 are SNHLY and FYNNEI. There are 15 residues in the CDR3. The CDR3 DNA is TGTGCCAGCAGCCCCGGGACGGTTAACACCGGGGAGCTGTTTTTT. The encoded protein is CASSPGTVNTGELFF.

CDR3 region: CASSIGGGRAFNEQFF. CDR3 sequence (DNA): TGTGCCAGTAGTATAGGGGGCGGGAGGGCCTTCAATGAGCAGTTCTTC. V is TRBV19 and J is TRBJ2-1, with 9 bases identical to TRBD2. This CDR3 comprises 16 residues. Germline loops: CDR1 LNHDA, CDR2 SQIVND (reference sequence). Unmatched junction bases numbered 7, after V lost 1 base and J lost 6 bases.

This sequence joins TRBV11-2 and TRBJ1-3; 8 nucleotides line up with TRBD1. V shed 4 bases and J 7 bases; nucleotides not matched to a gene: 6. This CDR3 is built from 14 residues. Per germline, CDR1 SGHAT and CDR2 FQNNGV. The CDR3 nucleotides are TGTGCCAGCAGCTCCGGACAGGGCTGGAACACCATATATTTT. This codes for CASSSGQGWNTIYF.

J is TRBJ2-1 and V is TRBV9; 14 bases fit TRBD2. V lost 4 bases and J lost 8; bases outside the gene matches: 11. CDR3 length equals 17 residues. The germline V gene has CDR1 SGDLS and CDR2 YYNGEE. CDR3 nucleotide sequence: TGTGCCAGCAGCTCACAGCTGGGGACTAGCGGGAGCTATGAGCAGTTCTTC. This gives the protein CASSSQLGTSGSYEQFF.

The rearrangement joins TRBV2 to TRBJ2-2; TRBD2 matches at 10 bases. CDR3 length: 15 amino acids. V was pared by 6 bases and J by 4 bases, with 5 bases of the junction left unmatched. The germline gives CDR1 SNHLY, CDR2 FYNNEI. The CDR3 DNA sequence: TGTGCCAGCAGCCCTAGCGGGGGCCCCACCGGGGAGCTGTTTTTT. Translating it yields CASSPSGGPTGELFF.

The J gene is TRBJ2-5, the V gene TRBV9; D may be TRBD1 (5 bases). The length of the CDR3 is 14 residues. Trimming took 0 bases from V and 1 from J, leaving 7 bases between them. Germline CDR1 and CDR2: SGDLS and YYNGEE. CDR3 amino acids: CASSVGQLQETQYF. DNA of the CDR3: TGTGCCAGCAGCGTAGGACAGCTCCAAGAGACCCAGTACTTC.

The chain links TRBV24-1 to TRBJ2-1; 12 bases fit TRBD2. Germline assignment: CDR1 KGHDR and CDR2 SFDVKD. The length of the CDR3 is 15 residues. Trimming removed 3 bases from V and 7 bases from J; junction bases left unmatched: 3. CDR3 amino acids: CATSDATSGRNEQFF. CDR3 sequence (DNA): TGTGCCACCAGTGATGCAACTAGCGGGAGGAATGAGCAGTTCTTC.

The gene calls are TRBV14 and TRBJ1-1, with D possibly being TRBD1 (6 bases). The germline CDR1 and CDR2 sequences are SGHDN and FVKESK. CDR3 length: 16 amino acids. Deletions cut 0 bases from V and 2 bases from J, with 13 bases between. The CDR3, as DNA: TGTGCCAGCAGCCAAGATAGGGGGGGCATTAACACTGAAGCTTTCTTT. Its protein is CASSQDRGGINTEAFF.

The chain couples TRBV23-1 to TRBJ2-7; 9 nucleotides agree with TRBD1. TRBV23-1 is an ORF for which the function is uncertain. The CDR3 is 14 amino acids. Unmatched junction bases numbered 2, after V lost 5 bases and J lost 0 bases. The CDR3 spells CASSGTGSSYEQYF. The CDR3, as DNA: TGCGCCAGCAGTGGGACAGGGAGCTCCTACGAGCAGTACTTC.

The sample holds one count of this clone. The CDR3 here is CASSKVRQLFPYGYTF. The DNA for the CDR3 is TGTGCCAGCAGCAAAGTAAGGCAGCTCTTTCCCTATGGCTACACCTTC. The chain combines TRBV21-1 with TRBJ1-2. TRBV21-1 is a documented pseudogene. This CDR3 has 16 amino acids.

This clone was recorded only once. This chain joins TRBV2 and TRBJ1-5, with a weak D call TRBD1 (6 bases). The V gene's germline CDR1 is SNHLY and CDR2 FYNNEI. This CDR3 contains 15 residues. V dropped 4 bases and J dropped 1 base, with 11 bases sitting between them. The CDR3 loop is CASSGGTTSNQPQHF. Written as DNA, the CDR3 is TGTGCCAGCAGTGGGGGGACAACAAGCAATCAGCCCCAGCATTTT.

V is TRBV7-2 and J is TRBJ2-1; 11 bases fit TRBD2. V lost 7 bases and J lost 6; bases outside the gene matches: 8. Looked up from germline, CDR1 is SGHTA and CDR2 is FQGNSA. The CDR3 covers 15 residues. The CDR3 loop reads CASILLAGAANEQFF. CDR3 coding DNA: TGTGCCAGCATCCTACTAGCGGGAGCTGCCAATGAGCAGTTCTTC.